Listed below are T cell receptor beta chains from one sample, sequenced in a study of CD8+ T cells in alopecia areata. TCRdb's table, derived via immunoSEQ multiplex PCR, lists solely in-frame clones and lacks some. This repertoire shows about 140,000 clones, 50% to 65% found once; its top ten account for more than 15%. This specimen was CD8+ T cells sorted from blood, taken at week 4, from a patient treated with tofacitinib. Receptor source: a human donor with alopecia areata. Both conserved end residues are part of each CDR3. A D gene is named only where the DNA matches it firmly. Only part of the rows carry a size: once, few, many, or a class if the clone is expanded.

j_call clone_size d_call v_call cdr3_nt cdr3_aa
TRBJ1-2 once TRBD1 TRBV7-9 TGTGCCAGCAGCCAACAGGGGGTAATGGGCGGCTACACCTTC CASSQQGVMGGYTF
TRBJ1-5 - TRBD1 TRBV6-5 TGTGCCAGCACCGACGGGCAGGGGGATCAGCCCCAGCATTTT CASTDGQGDQPQHF
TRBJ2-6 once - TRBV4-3 TGCGCCAGCAGCCAAGAAGTGACAGGATCTGGGGCCAACGTCCTGACTTTC CASSQEVTGSGANVLTF
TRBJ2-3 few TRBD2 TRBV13 TGTGCCAGCAGCATCGGGACTAGCGACGCAGATACGCAGTATTTT CASSIGTSDADTQYF
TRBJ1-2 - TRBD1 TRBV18 TGTGCCAGCTCACCGGTGGGACAGGGGGATAACTATGGCTACACCTTC CASSPVGQGDNYGYTF
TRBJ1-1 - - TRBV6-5 TGTGCCAGCAGTTACGATCCTGGGGTAGCTAACACTGAAGCTTTCTTT CASSYDPGVANTEAFF
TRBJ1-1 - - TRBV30 TGTGCCTGGAGTGTAGGAGGGGAGACTGAAGCTTTCTTT CAWSVGGETEAFF
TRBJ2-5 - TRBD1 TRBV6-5 TGTGCCAGCAGTTTTGGACAGGGATCCGAGACCCAGTACTTC CASSFGQGSETQYF
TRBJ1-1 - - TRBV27 TGTGCCAGCAGTCCGGGACTCTTGAACACTGAAGCTTTCTTT CASSPGLLNTEAFF
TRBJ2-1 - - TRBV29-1 TGCAGCGTTGTTCGGGGGCTTAGGGATGAGCAGTTCTTC CSVVRGLRDEQFF
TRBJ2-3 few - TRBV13 TGTGCCAGCAGCCCCAGGGGTACAGATACGCAGTATTTT CASSPRGTDTQYF
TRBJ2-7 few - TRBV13 TGTGCCAGCAGCTACCAGGGGTGGTGGCCCTACGAGCAGTACTTC CASSYQGWWPYEQYF
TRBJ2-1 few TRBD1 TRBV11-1 TGTGCCAGCAGCTTTTTGGGACAGGGGGTCCACAATGAGCAGTTCTTC CASSFLGQGVHNEQFF
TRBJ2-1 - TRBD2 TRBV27 TGTGCCAGCAGTTTAGAACTAGCGGGGGGGCGAAAGTTCTTC CASSLELAGGRKFF
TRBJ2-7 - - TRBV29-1 TGCAGCGCCACCTCCAATGACAAGCCCTACGAGCAGTACTTC CSATSNDKPYEQYF
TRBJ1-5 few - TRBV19 TGTGCCAGTAGTATAATGGGGTCTGGGAATCAGCCCCAGCATTTT CASSIMGSGNQPQHF
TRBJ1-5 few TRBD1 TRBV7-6 TGTGCCAGCAGCCAAGACAGGGGTATTAGTCAGCCCCAGCATTTT CASSQDRGISQPQHF
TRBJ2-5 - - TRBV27 TGTGCCAGCAGTTTCCAAGGCGGGCCTCAAGAGACCCAGTACTTC CASSFQGGPQETQYF
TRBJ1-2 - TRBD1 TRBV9 TGTGCCAGCAGCGTAGCGGAGTGGACAGGGGGCTATGGCTACACCTTC CASSVAEWTGGYGYTF
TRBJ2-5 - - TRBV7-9 TGTGCCAGCAGCTGTGCGGGGACAGATGAGACCCAGTACTTC CASSCAGTDETQYF
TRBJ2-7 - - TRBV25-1 TGTGCCAGCAGTGAAGGCTACGAGCAGTACTTC CASSEGYEQYF
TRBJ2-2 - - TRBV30 TGTGCCTGGAGTCTTGGGACCGGGGAGCTGTTTTTT CAWSLGTGELFF
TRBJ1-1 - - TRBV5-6 TGTGCCAGCAGCTTGTACCCTTGGGTGAACACTGAAGCTTTCTTT CASSLYPWVNTEAFF
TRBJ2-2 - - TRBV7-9 TGTGCCACCCGACAGTTCACCGGGGAGCTGTTTTTT CATRQFTGELFF
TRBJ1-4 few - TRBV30 TGTGCCTGGAGTACCGGCTGGGGGCTGTTTTTT CAWSTGWGLFF
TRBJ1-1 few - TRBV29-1 TGCAGCGTTGTGGCAGATGAAGCTTTCTTT CSVVADEAFF
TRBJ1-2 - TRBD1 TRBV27 TGTGCCAGCAACCCCACAGGGACAGGGCGAGGCTACACCTTC CASNPTGTGRGYTF
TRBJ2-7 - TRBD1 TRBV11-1 TGTGCCAGCAGCCCCCCAACCCGGACAGGAACCTACGAGCAGTACTTC CASSPPTRTGTYEQYF
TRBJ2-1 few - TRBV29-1 TGCAGCGTGGGGACGAAGGAGCAGTTCTTC CSVGTKEQFF
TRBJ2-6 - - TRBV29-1 TGCAGCGTTTACCGACGGGACAAAGAATCTGGGGCCAACGTCCTGACTTTC CSVYRRDKESGANVLTF
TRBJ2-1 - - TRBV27 TGTGCCAGCAGTTTGAGGAGCTCCTACAATGAGCAGTTCTTC CASSLRSSYNEQFF
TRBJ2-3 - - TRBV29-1 TGCAGCACCGCCTTGGGTACAGATACGCAGTATTTT CSTALGTDTQYF
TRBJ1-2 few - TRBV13 TGTGCCAGCAGCAGGAGCTGGGATGGCTACACCTTC CASSRSWDGYTF
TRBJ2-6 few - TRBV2 TGTGCCAGCAGTGAACCGGGGTTTGGGGCCAACGTCCTGACTTTC CASSEPGFGANVLTF
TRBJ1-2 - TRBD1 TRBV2 TGTGCCAGCAGTGAAGACAGGGGAGGAAACTATGGCTACACCTTC CASSEDRGGNYGYTF
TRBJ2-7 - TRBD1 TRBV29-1 TGCAGCGTGCGACCCGGGACAGGGCCGCTCGAGCAGTACTTC CSVRPGTGPLEQYF
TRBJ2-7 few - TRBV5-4 TGTGCCAGCAGCCCTTTCAGGGGCGCCTACGAGCAGTACTTC CASSPFRGAYEQYF
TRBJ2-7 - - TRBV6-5 TGTGCCAGCAGTTACGGAGCCGGCGCCTACGAGCAGTACTTC CASSYGAGAYEQYF
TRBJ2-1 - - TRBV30 TGTGCCTGGACCGACTCGACAGAGAAAAACAATGAGCAGTTCTTC CAWTDSTEKNNEQFF
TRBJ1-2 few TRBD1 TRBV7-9 TGTGCCAGCAGCTTCGGACAGGGGTGGGGCTACACCTTC CASSFGQGWGYTF
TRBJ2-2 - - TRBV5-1 TGCGCCAGCAGCCTAGGGGAAGCCGGGGAACTGTTTTTT CASSLGEAGELFF
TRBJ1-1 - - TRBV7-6 TGTGCCAGCAGTCCTCCCCCCCAGGGTTACACTGAAGCTTTCTTT CASSPPPQGYTEAFF
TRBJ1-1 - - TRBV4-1 TGCGCCAGCAGCCAAGGTGGGGCGGCTGAAGCTTTCTTT CASSQGGAAEAFF
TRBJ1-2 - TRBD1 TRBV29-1 TGCAGCGGTCTTTCCGGGACAGGGGCCTATGGCTACACCTTC CSGLSGTGAYGYTF
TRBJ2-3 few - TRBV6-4 TGTGCCAGCAGTGAAAGGGGGGGCCACACAGATACGCAGTATTTT CASSERGGHTDTQYF
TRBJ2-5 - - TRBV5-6 TGTGCCAGCAGCCCGACAGGACAAGAGACCCAGTACTTC CASSPTGQETQYF
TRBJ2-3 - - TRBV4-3 TGCGCCAGCAGCCAAGAACGGGGCACAGATACGCAGTATTTT CASSQERGTDTQYF
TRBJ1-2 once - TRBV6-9 TGTGCCACCCCCTCTTCGGATGGCTACACCTTC CATPSSDGYTF
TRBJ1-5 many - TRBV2 TGTGCCAGCAAGGATCGGGGGAATCAGCCCCAGCATTTT CASKDRGNQPQHF
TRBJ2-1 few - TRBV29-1 TGCAGCGTTGAGCTATACAATGAGCAGTTCTTC CSVELYNEQFF
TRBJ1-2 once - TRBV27 TGTGCCAGCAGTCCCATCCGGGGCGAGTACTATGGCTACACCTTC CASSPIRGEYYGYTF
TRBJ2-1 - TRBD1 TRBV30 TGTGCCTGGAGTGTAGTCGCAGGGGGCAATGAGCAGTTCTTC CAWSVVAGGNEQFF
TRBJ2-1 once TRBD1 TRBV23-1 TGCGCCAGCAGTCTGACTGATCCGGGACAGGGGGCGATTAATCCCCCTGAGCAGTTCTTC CASSLTDPGQGAINPPEQFF
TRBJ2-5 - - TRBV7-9 TGTGCCAGCAGCTTGTTCGGTCAGTTAGGAGAGACCCAGTACTTC CASSLFGQLGETQYF
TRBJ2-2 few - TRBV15 TGTGCCACCAGCAGTTGGGGCGCGAACACCGGGGAGCTGTTTTTT CATSSWGANTGELFF
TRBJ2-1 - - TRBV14 TGTGCCAGCTCCCCCCTCGGATTAGTCAATGAGCAGTTCTTC CASSPLGLVNEQFF
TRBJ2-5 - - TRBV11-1 TGTGCCAGCAGCTCGCCCGCGACAGCCCTAGAGACCCAGTACTTC CASSSPATALETQYF
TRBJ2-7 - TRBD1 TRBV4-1 TGCGCCAGCAGCACCCGGGACAGGACCTACGAGCAGTACTTC CASSTRDRTYEQYF
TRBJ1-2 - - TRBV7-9 TGTGCCAGCAGCTTACCGGGGTACTATGGCTACACCTTC CASSLPGYYGYTF
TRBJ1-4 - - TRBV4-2 TGTGCCAGCAGCCCGGTCGCGGGCGCGCGTGAAAAACTGTTTTTT CASSPVAGAREKLFF